This T cell receptor (beta chain) was sequenced during a study of cytomegalovirus exposure and HLA in healthy donors. The germline V gene encodes CDR1 ENHRY and CDR2 SYGVKD. The length of the CDR3 is 14 residues. V shed 7 bases and J shed 1 base, with 11 bases lying between them. PCR used 60 Vbeta primers and 13 Jbeta primers. Sequencing used immunoSEQ multiplex PCR; TCRdb keeps in-frame clones, though not all of them. The repertoire holds roughly 130,000 clones, with around 80% as singletons. Sequenced sample: PBMCs. This TCR derives from a woman aged 18-35 years in good health and CMV-seropositive. J is TRBJ2-1 and V is TRBV10-3; no firm D call. CDR3 sequence (DNA): TGTGCCATCAATGACCCCAAATCCTACAATGAGCAGTTCTTC. It yields the protein CAINDPKSYNEQFF.